This is a list of T cell receptor beta chains from one sample in a study of spatial heterogeneity in lung cancer. TCRdb used MiXCR to reprocess the 5' RACE reads, holding one entry per CDR3 protein. This repertoire shows tens of thousands of distinct CDR3 sequences, around 12% found once; its top ten account for roughly 39%. The sequencing used PBMCs, collected at surgery. The receptors come from a male donor with early-stage non-small cell lung cancer. The CDR3 runs from the conserved cysteine through the conserved F or W. A D gene is named only where the DNA matches it firmly. Size values are once, few and many counts, or a class for expanded clones, and some rows have none.

clone size: -
J gene: TRBJ2-1
V gene: TRBV11-2
D gene: TRBD2
CDR3 DNA: TGTGCCAGCAGCTCAGGACTAGCTATCTACAAAGAGCAGTTCTTC
CDR3 protein: CASSSGLAIYKEQFF

clone size: -
J gene: TRBJ1-1
V gene: TRBV7-2
D gene: -
CDR3 DNA: TGTGCCAGCAGCTTAAGTAACCTGGCAGGGAACACTGAAGCTTTCTTT
CDR3 protein: CASSLSNLAGNTEAFF

clone size: -
J gene: TRBJ2-3
V gene: TRBV7-2
D gene: TRBD2
CDR3 DNA: TGTGCCAGCAGCCATCAGGTAGCGCGGGAGGCTGCAGATACGCAGTATTTT
CDR3 protein: CASSHQVAREAADTQYF

clone size: few
J gene: TRBJ2-2
V gene: TRBV12-3/TRBV12-4
D gene: TRBD1
CDR3 DNA: TGTGCCAGCAGTCCCTGGACAGGGGGCACCGGGGAGCTGTTTTTT
CDR3 protein: CASSPWTGGTGELFF

clone size: many
J gene: TRBJ1-1
V gene: TRBV3-1
D gene: -
CDR3 DNA: TGTGCCAGCAGCCGGGTCAGGGACACTGAAGCTTTCTTT
CDR3 protein: CASSRVRDTEAFF

clone size: few
J gene: TRBJ2-2
V gene: TRBV28
D gene: TRBD1
CDR3 DNA: TGTGCCAGCAGTTTACTCCAGGGGGCTGGCACCGGGGAGCTGTTTTTT
CDR3 protein: CASSLLQGAGTGELFF

clone size: few
J gene: TRBJ1-2
V gene: TRBV20-1
D gene: -
CDR3 DNA: TGCAGTGCTAGGTCCAGGGAAGGCTACACCTTC
CDR3 protein: CSARSREGYTF

clone size: few
J gene: TRBJ2-3
V gene: TRBV2
D gene: TRBD1
CDR3 DNA: TGTGCCAGCAGTGTAAGGGGGCCAAACACAGATACGCAGTATTTT
CDR3 protein: CASSVRGPNTDTQYF

clone size: -
J gene: TRBJ2-2
V gene: TRBV7-3
D gene: TRBD2
CDR3 DNA: TGTGCCAGCAGCTTAGCGGGGGGCCTTCACACCGGGGAGCTGTTTTTT
CDR3 protein: CASSLAGGLHTGELFF

clone size: few
J gene: TRBJ2-7
V gene: TRBV6-2/TRBV6-3
D gene: -
CDR3 DNA: TGTGCCAGCAGTTCACAGGCCCCCGGGGAGCAGTACTTC
CDR3 protein: CASSSQAPGEQYF

clone size: -
J gene: TRBJ2-1
V gene: TRBV5-1
D gene: -
CDR3 DNA: TGCGCCAGCTCCCGGGCCCCCTTTGGGAATGAGCAGTTCTTC
CDR3 protein: CASSRAPFGNEQFF

clone size: many
J gene: TRBJ2-7
V gene: TRBV13
D gene: TRBD1
CDR3 DNA: TGTGCCAGCAGGCCCACAGGGGGTCACTACGAGCAGTACTTC
CDR3 protein: CASRPTGGHYEQYF

clone size: few
J gene: TRBJ1-1
V gene: TRBV20-1
D gene: TRBD1
CDR3 DNA: TGCAGTTCCGTGGGACAGGGTATTACTGAAGCTTTCTTT
CDR3 protein: CSSVGQGITEAFF

clone size: -
J gene: TRBJ2-5
V gene: TRBV5-1
D gene: -
CDR3 DNA: TGCGCCAGCAGCTTGGACGTTCAAGGGAAGACCCAGTACTTC
CDR3 protein: CASSLDVQGKTQYF

clone size: few
J gene: TRBJ1-4
V gene: TRBV21-1
D gene: -
CDR3 DNA: TGTGCCAGCAGCAAGGGGCGGCATGAAAAACTGTTTTTT
CDR3 protein: CASSKGRHEKLFF

clone size: -
J gene: TRBJ2-3
V gene: TRBV5-1
D gene: -
CDR3 DNA: TGCGCCAGCAGCTACGGGACTGATGGCACAGATACGCAGTATTTT
CDR3 protein: CASSYGTDGTDTQYF

clone size: -
J gene: TRBJ2-3
V gene: TRBV24-1
D gene: TRBD1
CDR3 DNA: TGTGCCACCAGGGATATGACAGGGCCAGATACGCAGTATTTT
CDR3 protein: CATRDMTGPDTQYF

clone size: few
J gene: TRBJ2-5
V gene: TRBV10-3
D gene: TRBD2
CDR3 DNA: TGTGCCATCAGCAGCGGGAGCGGGCAAGAGACCCAGTACTTC
CDR3 protein: CAISSGSGQETQYF

clone size: few
J gene: TRBJ2-1
V gene: TRBV5-1
D gene: -
CDR3 DNA: TGCGCCAGCAGCTTGGATCGGATTAGCAATGAGCAGTTCTTC
CDR3 protein: CASSLDRISNEQFF